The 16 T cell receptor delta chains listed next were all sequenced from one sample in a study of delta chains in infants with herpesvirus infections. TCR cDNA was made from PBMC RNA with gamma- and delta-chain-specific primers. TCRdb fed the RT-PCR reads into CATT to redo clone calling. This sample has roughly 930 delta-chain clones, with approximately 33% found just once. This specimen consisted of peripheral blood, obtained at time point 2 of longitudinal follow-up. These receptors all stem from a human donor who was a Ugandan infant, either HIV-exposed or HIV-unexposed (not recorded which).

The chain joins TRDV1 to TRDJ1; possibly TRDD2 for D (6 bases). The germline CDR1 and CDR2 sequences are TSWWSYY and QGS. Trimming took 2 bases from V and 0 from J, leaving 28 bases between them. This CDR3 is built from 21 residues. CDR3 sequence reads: CALGEYIPNLRDGWYTDKLIF. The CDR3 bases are TGTGCTCTTGGGGAATATATTCCTAATCTTAGGGATGGCTGGTACACCGATAAACTCATCTTT.

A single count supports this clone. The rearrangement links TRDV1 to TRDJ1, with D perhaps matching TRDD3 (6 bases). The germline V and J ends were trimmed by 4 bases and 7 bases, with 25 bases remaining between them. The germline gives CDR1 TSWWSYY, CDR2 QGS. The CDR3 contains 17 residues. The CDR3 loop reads CALGVDFGTFRGFKLIF. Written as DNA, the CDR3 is TGTGCTCTTGGGGTCGACTTCGGTACGTTCAGGGGATTTAAACTCATCTTT.

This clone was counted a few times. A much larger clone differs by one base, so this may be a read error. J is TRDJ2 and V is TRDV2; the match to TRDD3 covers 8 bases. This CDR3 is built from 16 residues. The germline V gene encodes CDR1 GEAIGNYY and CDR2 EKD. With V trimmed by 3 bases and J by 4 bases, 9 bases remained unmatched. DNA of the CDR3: TGTGCCTGTGACGCCGTTGGGGGATGGGGGACAGCACAACTCTTCTTT. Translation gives CACDAVGGWGTAQLFF.

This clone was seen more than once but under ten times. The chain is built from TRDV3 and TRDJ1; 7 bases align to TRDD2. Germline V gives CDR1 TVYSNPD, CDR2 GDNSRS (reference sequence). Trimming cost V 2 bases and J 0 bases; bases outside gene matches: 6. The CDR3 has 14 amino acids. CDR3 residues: CAFFLPKYTDKLIF. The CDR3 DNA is TGTGCCTTTTTCCTACCGAAGTACACCGATAAACTCATCTTT.

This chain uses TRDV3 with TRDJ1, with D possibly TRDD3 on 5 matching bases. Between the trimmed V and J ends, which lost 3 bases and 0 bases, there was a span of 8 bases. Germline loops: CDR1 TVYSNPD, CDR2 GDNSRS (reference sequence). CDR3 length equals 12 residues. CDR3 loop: CALPGYTDKLIF. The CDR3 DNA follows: TGTGCCTTGCCGGGATACACCGATAAACTCATCTTT.

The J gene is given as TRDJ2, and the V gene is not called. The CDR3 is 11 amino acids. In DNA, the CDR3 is TGTGCTAGTGCTTTGACAGCACAACTCTTCTTT. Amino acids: CASALTAQLFF.

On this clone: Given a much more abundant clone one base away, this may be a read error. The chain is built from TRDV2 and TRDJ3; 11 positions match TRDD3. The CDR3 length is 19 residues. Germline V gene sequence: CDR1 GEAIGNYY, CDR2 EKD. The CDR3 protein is CACDTILGDRTWDIRQMFF. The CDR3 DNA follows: TGTGCCTGTGACACCATACTGGGGGATAGAACCTGGGACATCCGACAGATGTTTTTC.

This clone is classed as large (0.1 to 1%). The chain's CDR3 is CALGELDGLPLVGFYTDKLIF. CDR3 coding DNA: TGTGCTCTTGGGGAACTTGATGGTCTCCCCTTAGTGGGGTTTTACACCGATAAACTCATCTTT. The V and J genes are TRDV1 and TRDJ1, with D perhaps matching TRDD3 (5 bases). CDR3 length: 21 residues. Germline CDR1 TSWWSYY, CDR2 QGS. Between the trimmed V and J ends, which lost 0 bases and 0 bases, there was a span of 26 bases.

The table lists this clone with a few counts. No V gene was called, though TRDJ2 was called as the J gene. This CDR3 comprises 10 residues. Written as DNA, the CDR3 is TGTAGTGCTTTGACAGCACAACTCTTCTTT. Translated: CSALTAQLFF.

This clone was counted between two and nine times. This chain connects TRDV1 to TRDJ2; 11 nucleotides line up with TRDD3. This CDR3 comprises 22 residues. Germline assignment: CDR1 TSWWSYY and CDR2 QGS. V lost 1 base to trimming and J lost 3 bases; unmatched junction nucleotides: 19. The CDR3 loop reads CALGEHVLGDKGDFFVTAQLFF. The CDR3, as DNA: TGTGCTCTTGGGGAACACGTACTGGGGGATAAGGGAGATTTTTTTGTGACAGCACAACTCTTCTTT.

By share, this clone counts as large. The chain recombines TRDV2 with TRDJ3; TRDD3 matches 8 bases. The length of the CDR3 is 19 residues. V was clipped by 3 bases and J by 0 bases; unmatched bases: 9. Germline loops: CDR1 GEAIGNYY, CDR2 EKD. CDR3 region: CACDPTGGRSSWDTRQMFF. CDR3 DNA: TGTGCCTGTGACCCGACTGGGGGTCGGAGCTCCTGGGACACCCGACAGATGTTTTTC.

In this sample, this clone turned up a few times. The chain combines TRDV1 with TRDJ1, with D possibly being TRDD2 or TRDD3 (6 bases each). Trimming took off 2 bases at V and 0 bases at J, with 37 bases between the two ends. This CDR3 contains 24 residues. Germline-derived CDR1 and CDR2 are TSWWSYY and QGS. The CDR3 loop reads CALGEGYSYAHPGVQGSYTDKLIF. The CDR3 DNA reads TGTGCTCTTGGGGAAGGATACTCCTACGCCCACCCTGGGGTTCAGGGATCGTACACCGATAAACTCATCTTT.

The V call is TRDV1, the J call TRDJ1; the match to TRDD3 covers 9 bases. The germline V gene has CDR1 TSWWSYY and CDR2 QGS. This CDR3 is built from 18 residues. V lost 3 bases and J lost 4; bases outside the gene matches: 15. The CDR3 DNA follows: TGTGCTCTTGGGGATCCCTTTCCCCCACTGGGGGAGAACGATAAACTCATCTTT. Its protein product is CALGDPFPPLGENDKLIF.

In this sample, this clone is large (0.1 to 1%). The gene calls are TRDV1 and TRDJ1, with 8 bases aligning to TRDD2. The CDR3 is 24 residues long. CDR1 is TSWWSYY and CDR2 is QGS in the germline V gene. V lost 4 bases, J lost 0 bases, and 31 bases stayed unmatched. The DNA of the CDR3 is TGTGCTCTTGGGGCCCAGGGGAATCACTTCCTACGTCCCCGTCGGTTGGGCTACACCGATAAACTCATCTTT. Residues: CALGAQGNHFLRPRRLGYTDKLIF.

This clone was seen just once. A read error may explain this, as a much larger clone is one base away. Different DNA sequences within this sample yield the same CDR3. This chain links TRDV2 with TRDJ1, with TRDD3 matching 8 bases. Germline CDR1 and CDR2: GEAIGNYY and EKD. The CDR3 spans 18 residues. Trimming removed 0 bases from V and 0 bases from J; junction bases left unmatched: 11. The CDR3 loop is CACDTVGGGSPYTDKLIF. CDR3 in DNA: TGTGCCTGTGACACCGTAGGTGGGGGATCTCCATACACCGATAAACTCATCTTT.

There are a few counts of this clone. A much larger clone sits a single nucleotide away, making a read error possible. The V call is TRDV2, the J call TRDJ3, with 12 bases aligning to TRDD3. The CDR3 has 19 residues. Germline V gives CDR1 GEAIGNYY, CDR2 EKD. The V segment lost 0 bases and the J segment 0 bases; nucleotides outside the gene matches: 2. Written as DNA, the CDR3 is TGTGCCTGTGACACCGTACTGGGGGATACCTCCTGGGACACCCGACAGATGTTTTTC. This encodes CACDTVLGDTSWDTRQMFF.